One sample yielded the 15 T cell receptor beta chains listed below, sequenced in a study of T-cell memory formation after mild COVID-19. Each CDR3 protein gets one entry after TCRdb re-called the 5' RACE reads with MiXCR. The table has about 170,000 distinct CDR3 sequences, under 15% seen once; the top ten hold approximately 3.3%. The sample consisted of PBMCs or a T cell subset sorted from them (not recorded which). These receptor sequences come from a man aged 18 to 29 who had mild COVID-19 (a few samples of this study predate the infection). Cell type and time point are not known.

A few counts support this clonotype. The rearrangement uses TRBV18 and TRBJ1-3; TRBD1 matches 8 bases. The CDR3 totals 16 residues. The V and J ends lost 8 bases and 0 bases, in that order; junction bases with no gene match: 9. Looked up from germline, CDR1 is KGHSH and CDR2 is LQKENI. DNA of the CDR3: TGTGCCAGCCGAGCCGGGACAGGAATCTCTGGAAACACCATATATTTT. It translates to CASRAGTGISGNTIYF.

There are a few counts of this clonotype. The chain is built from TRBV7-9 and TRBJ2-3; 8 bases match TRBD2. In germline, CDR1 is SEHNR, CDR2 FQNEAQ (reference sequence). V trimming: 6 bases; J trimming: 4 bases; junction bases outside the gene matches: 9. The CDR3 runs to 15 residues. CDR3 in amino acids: CASSPRGASSDTQYF. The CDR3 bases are TGTGCCAGCAGTCCGCGGGGGGCCAGCTCAGATACGCAGTATTTT.

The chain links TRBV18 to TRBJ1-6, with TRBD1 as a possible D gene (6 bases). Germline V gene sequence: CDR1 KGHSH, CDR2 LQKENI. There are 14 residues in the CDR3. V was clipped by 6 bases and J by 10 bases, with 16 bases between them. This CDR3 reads CASSWGGLDSPLHF. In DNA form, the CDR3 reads TGTGCCAGCTCCTGGGGGGGGCTTGACTCACCCCTCCACTTT.

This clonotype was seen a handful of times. CDR3 amino acids: CASSSGGPSSYEQYV. CDR3 DNA sequence: TGCGCCAGCAGCTCAGGGGGTCCGAGCTCCTACGAGCAGTACGTC. The chain employs TRBV5-1 and TRBJ2-7, with TRBD1 matching over 7 bases. CDR1 is SGHRS and CDR2 is YFSETQ in the germline V gene. The CDR3 is made up of 15 amino acids. V shed 3 bases and J 0 bases; nucleotides not matched to a gene: 6.

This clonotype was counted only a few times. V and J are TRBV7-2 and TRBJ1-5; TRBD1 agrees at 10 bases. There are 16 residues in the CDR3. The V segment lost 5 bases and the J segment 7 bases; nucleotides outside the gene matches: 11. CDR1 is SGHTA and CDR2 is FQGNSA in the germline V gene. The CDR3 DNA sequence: TGTGCCAGCAGCCCCCACGTCCTGGGACAGGGGCAGCCCCAGCATTTT. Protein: CASSPHVLGQGQPQHF.

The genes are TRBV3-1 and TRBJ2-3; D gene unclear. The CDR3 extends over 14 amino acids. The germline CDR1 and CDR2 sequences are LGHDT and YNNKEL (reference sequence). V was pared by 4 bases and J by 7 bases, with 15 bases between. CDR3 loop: CASSPPRSANTQYF. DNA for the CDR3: TGTGCCAGCAGCCCCCCCCGGAGCGCTAATACGCAGTATTTT.

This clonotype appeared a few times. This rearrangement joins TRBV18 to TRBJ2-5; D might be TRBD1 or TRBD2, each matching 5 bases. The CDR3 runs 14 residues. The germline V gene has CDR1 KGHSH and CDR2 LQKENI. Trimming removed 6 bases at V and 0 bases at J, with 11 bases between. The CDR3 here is CASSPGRDQETQYF. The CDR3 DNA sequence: TGTGCCAGCTCCCCAGGGAGAGACCAAGAGACCCAGTACTTC.

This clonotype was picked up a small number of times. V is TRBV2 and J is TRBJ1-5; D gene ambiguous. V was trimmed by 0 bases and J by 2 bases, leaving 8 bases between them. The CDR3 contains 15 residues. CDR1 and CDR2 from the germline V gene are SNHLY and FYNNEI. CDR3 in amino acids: CASSEALGRNQPQHF. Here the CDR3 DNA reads TGTGCCAGCAGTGAAGCGCTAGGGCGCAATCAGCCCCAGCATTTT. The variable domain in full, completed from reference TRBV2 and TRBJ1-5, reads EPEVTQTPSHQVTQMGQEVILRCVPISNHLYFYWYRQILGQKVEFLVSFYNNEISEKSEIFDDQFSVERPDGSNFTLKIRSTKLEDSAMYFCASSEALGRNQPQHFGDGTRLSIL.

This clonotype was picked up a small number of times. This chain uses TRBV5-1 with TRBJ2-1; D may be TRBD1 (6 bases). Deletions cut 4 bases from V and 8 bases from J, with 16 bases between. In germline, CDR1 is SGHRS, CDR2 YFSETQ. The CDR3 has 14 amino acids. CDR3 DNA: TGCGCCAGCAGCGACCCACAGGGTGGTGATGAGCAGTTCTTC. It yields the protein CASSDPQGGDEQFF.

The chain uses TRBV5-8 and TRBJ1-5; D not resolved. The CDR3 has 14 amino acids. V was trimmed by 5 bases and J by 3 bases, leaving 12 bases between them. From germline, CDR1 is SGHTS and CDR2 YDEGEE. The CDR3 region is CASSSQDPNQPQHF. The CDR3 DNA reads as TGTGCCAGCAGTTCACAAGACCCCAATCAGCCCCAGCATTTT.

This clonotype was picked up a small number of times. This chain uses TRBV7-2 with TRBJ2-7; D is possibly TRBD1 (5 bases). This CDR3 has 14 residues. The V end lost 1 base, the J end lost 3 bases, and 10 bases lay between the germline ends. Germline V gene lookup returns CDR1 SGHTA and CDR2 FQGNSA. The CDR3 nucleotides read TGTGCCAGCAGCTTAGTCAGGGCCAACTACGAGCAGTACTTC. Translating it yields CASSLVRANYEQYF.

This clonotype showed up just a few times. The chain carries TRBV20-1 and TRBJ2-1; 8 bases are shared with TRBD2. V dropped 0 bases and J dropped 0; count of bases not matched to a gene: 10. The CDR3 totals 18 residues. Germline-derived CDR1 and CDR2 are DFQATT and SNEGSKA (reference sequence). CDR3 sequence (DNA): TGCAGTGCTAGAGATAGCGCGGGGGGAGGAGGCTCCTACAATGAGCAGTTCTTC. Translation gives CSARDSAGGGGSYNEQFF.

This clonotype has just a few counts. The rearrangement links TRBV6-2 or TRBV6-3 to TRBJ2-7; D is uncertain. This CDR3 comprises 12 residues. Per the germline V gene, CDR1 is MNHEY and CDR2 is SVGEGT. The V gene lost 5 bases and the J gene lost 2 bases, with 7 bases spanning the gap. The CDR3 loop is CASSPPAYEQYF. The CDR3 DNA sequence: TGTGCCAGCAGTCCTCCAGCCTACGAGCAGTACTTC.

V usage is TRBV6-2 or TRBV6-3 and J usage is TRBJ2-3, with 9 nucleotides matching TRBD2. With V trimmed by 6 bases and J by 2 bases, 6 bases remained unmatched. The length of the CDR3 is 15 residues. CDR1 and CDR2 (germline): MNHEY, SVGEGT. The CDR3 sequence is CASRIAGAPTDTQYF. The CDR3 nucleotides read TGTGCCAGCAGGATAGCGGGGGCCCCCACAGATACGCAGTATTTT.

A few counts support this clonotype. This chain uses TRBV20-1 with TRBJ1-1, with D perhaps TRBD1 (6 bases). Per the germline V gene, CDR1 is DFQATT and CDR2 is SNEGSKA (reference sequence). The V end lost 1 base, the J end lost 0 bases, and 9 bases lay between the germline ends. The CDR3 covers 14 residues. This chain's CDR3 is CSARVGGMNTEAFF. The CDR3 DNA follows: TGCAGTGCTAGAGTTGGGGGCATGAACACTGAAGCTTTCTTT.